The 19 T cell receptor beta chains reported below all come from one sample, sequenced in a study of shared clonotypes between healthy human individuals. Profiling relied on immunoSEQ multiplex PCR, and the TCRdb table lists in-frame clones only, not all of them. Counted here are hundreds of thousands of clones, 80% to 95% occurring once; the ten biggest clones make up 24%. Naive CD8 populations comprised CD45RO-negative cells positively selected for CCR7, excluding terminally differentiated effector memory CD45RA+ cells. The source material was naive CD8+ T cells sorted from blood. These receptors were obtained from a man between 25 and 39 years old in good health.

This sequence joins TRBV4-1 and TRBJ2-5, with D uncertain. CDR1 and CDR2 from the germline V gene are MGHRA and YSYEKL. This CDR3 spans 13 amino acids. Trimming removed 1 base at V and 0 bases at J, with 3 bases between. The CDR3 DNA reads TGCGCCAGCAGCCAAGGGGACCAAGAGACCCAGTACTTC. As protein: CASSQGDQETQYF.

The V and J genes are TRBV5-4 and TRBJ2-7; 9 bases agree with TRBD2. The germline V gene has CDR1 SGHNT and CDR2 YYREEE (reference sequence). CDR3 size: 15 residues. V gave up 1 base and J gave up 3 bases; unmatched junction bases: 5. This chain's CDR3 is CASSLPSGAYYEQYF. DNA of the CDR3: TGTGCCAGCAGCTTGCCTAGCGGGGCCTACTACGAGCAGTACTTC.

The chain is built from TRBV21-1 and TRBJ2-3; the DNA was not compared with TRBD2, the D call given in the table. TRBV21-1 is tagged as a pseudogene. The CDR3 is 17 residues long. The DNA for the CDR3 is TGTGCTTGGGGGGAGCAGACACTAGCGGGCGGCACAGATACGCAGTATTTT. Translating gives CAWGEQTLAGGTDTQYF.

The chain has TRBV15 and TRBJ2-5; TRBD2 might be the D (5 bases). The germline V gene encodes CDR1 LNHNV and CDR2 YYDKDF (reference sequence). Trimming removed 6 bases from V and 0 bases from J, with 17 bases in between. The CDR3 runs to 16 residues. The CDR3 coding sequence is TGTGCCACCAGACCCCGGGAAGGACGAGACCAAGAGACCCAGTACTTC. Protein: CATRPREGRDQETQYF.

V and J are TRBV7-9 and TRBJ1-2, with 7 bases matching TRBD1. V was pared by 6 bases and J by 7 bases, with 8 bases of the junction left unmatched. Per germline, CDR1 SEHNR and CDR2 FQNEAQ (reference sequence). CDR3 length equals 13 residues. The CDR3 spells CASSYGQDFGYTF. DNA of the CDR3: TGTGCCAGCAGTTATGGACAGGACTTTGGCTACACCTTC.

This clone appeared a few times. The genes are TRBV5-8 and TRBJ2-7; 9 bases align to TRBD1. With 1 base clipped from V and 4 bases from J, the junction kept 9 bases outside the gene matches. The CDR3 covers 16 residues. Per germline, CDR1 SGHTS and CDR2 YDEGEE. The CDR3 here is CASSLFKDRGGYEQYF. DNA of the CDR3: TGTGCCAGCAGCTTGTTTAAGGACAGGGGTGGGTACGAGCAGTACTTC.

The V and J genes are TRBV27 and TRBJ2-7; weak D call: TRBD1 (5 bases). CDR1 and CDR2 from the germline V gene are MNHEY and SMNVEV (reference sequence). This CDR3 spans 13 amino acids. Deletions cut 2 bases from V and 9 bases from J, with 14 bases between. CDR3 protein: CASSLGSGWGQYF. The CDR3 region has the DNA TGTGCCAGCAGTTTAGGCTCAGGGTGGGGGCAGTACTTC.

The chain links TRBV6-6 to TRBJ2-1; D unresolved. Trimming left V 2 bases short and J 6 bases short, with 5 bases between. The CDR3 covers 12 residues. Germline V gene data show CDR1 as MNHNY and CDR2 as SVGAGI (reference sequence). The CDR3 protein is CASSYGPNEQFF. The DNA of the CDR3 is TGTGCCAGCAGTTACGGACCCAATGAGCAGTTCTTC.

The rearrangement uses TRBV7-9 and TRBJ2-1, with a tentative D call TRBD2 (6 bases). Deletions cut 3 bases from V and 6 bases from J, with 12 bases between. CDR1 and CDR2 from the germline V gene are SEHNR and FQNEAQ (reference sequence). The CDR3 has 14 amino acids. The CDR3 spells CASSFGGAANEQFF. CDR3 sequence (DNA): TGTGCCAGCAGCTTCGGGGGAGCTGCCAATGAGCAGTTCTTC.

This chain uses TRBV7-6 with TRBJ2-1; D uncertain. Germline CDR1 SGHVS, CDR2 FNYEAQ. The CDR3 sequence is 15 residues long. Between the trimmed V and J ends, which lost 3 bases and 0 bases, there was a span of 9 bases. This chain's CDR3 is CASSFEPSSYNEQFF. The CDR3 region has the DNA TGTGCCAGCAGCTTTGAACCGAGCTCCTACAATGAGCAGTTCTTC.

The rearrangement links TRBV10-2 to TRBJ2-1, with D hard to call. The CDR3 extends over 15 amino acids. V lost 3 bases and J 2 bases, leaving 11 bases between the germline ends. In germline, CDR1 is WSHSY, CDR2 SAAADI. The chain's CDR3 is CASSEEGSPYNEQFF. The CDR3 DNA follows: TGCGCCAGCAGTGAAGAAGGGTCCCCCTACAATGAGCAGTTCTTC.

The chain combines TRBV19 with TRBJ1-2; D perhaps matches TRBD1 (6 bases). Germline V gives CDR1 LNHDA, CDR2 SQIVND (reference sequence). The germline V and J ends were trimmed by 6 bases and 4 bases, with 21 bases remaining between them. The CDR3 length is 16 residues. CDR3 loop: CASRDPDSGVVYGYTF. Written as DNA, the CDR3 is TGTGCCAGTAGAGACCCGGACAGCGGGGTGGTCTATGGCTACACCTTC.

The gene calls are TRBV6-1 and TRBJ1-2; 8 nucleotides align to TRBD1. The junction had 7 bases not matched to a gene; V was cut back by 10 bases and J by 3 bases. Germline assignment: CDR1 MNHNS and CDR2 SASEGT. The CDR3 length is 13 residues. CDR3 sequence reads: CATDRGADYGYTF. CDR3 sequence (DNA): TGTGCCACCGACAGGGGCGCAGACTATGGCTACACCTTC.

This clone was seen only once. V is TRBV7-9 and J is TRBJ1-1; 7 nucleotides align to TRBD1. Germline V gives CDR1 SEHNR, CDR2 FQNEAQ (reference sequence). The V segment lost 5 bases and the J segment 3 bases; nucleotides outside the gene matches: 18. The CDR3 runs 18 residues. The CDR3: CASSDTRSDREEDTEAFF. DNA of the CDR3: TGTGCCAGCAGCGACACCCGCTCCGACAGGGAAGAGGACACTGAAGCTTTCTTT.

This chain connects TRBV27 to TRBJ2-1, with D possibly being TRBD1 (5 bases). Trimming left V 2 bases short and J 5 bases short, with 7 bases between. This CDR3 is built from 13 residues. Germline V CDR1 and CDR2: MNHEY, SMNVEV (reference sequence). The chain's CDR3 is CASSLPGNNEQFF. The CDR3 DNA reads as TGTGCCAGCAGTTTACCAGGGAACAATGAGCAGTTCTTC.

The rearrangement uses TRBV18 and TRBJ2-5; TRBD2 might be the D (6 bases). Deletions cut 0 bases from V and 7 bases from J, with 12 bases between. Germline CDR1 is KGHSH and CDR2 is LQKENI. The CDR3 totals 14 residues. The CDR3 DNA reads TGTGCCAGCTCACCACCCGGGGAGGTTGGGACCCAGTACTTC. Translating gives CASSPPGEVGTQYF.

The chain carries TRBV7-9 and TRBJ1-5; D unclear. V dropped 5 bases and J dropped 5 bases, with 19 bases sitting between them. The germline V gene encodes CDR1 SEHNR and CDR2 FQNEAQ (reference sequence). CDR3 length: 16 residues. CDR3 in amino acids: CASSQTEESGYQPQHF. CDR3 DNA: TGTGCCAGCAGCCAAACCGAAGAATCGGGGTATCAGCCCCAGCATTTT.

The genes are TRBV6-4 and TRBJ2-3; D possibly corresponds to TRBD2 (5 bases). The CDR3 contains 16 residues. Germline-derived CDR1 and CDR2 are MRHNA and SNTAGT. With 0 bases removed from V and 2 bases from J, the gap between germline ends came to 12 bases. This CDR3 reads CASSDSMGATTDTQYF. CDR3 nucleotides: TGTGCCAGCAGTGACTCGATGGGAGCGACCACAGATACGCAGTATTTT.

This clone was seen only once. This sequence joins TRBV6-1 and TRBJ2-7; 7 bases are shared with TRBD2. This CDR3 is built from 15 residues. From germline, CDR1 is MNHNS and CDR2 SASEGT. The V gene end was trimmed by 3 bases and the J gene end by 4 bases; junction bases not matched to a gene: 9. Written as DNA, the CDR3 is TGTGCCAGCAGTGATCTGGGGGGGAATTGGTACGAGCAGTACTTC. This encodes CASSDLGGNWYEQYF.